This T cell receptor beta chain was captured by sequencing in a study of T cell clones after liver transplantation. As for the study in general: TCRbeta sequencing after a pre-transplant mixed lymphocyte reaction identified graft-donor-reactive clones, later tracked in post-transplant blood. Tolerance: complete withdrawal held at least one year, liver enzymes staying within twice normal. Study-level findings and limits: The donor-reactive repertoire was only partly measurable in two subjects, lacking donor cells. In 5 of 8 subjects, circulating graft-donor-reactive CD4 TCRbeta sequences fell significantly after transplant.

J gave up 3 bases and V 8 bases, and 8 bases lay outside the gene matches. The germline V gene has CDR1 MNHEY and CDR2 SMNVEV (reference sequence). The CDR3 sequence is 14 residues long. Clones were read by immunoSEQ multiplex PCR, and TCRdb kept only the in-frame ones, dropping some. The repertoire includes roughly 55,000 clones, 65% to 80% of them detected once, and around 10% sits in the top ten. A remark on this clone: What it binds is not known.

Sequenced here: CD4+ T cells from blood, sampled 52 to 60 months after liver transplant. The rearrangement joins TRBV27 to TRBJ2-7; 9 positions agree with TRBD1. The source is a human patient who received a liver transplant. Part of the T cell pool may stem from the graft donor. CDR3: CASRPGQGVYEQYF. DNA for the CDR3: TGTGCCAGCCGTCCGGGACAGGGAGTCTACGAGCAGTACTTC.